A selection of T cell receptor beta chains follows, all from one sample in a study of response to subunit inactivated influenza vaccine. TCRdb reprocessed the RT-PCR reads via MiXCR and lists one record per CDR3 protein. Among roughly 700,000 distinct CDR3 sequences listed, less than 20% were seen once. Sequencing used PBMCs from blood, obtained roughly 13 days after vaccination. These TCRs come from a man aged 50 to 59 who received an inactivated influenza vaccine. Both conserved end residues are part of each CDR3. The D gene is left open where the match is weak. Size values are once, few and many counts, or a class for expanded clones, and some rows have none.

V gene	clone size	D gene	CDR3 length	J gene	CDR3 protein	CDR3 DNA
TRBV10-3	many	-	13	TRBJ1-2	CAISGRRGYGYTF	TGTGCCATCAGTGGTCGGAGGGGCTATGGCTACACCTTC
TRBV20-1	few	-	17	TRBJ2-4	CSANRWAGHGAKNIQYF	TGCAGTGCAAACCGGTGGGCGGGCCACGGAGCCAAAAACATTCAGTACTTC
TRBV6-2/TRBV6-3	-	TRBD1	14	TRBJ2-7	CASRQRDSSYEQYF	TGTGCCAGCAGACAACGGGACAGCTCCTACGAGCAGTACTTC
TRBV10-3	-	TRBD1	19	TRBJ2-1	CAISEPETGTGEVIDEQFF	TGTGCCATCAGTGAGCCTGAAACCGGGACAGGCGAGGTCATCGATGAGCAGTTCTTC
TRBV25-1	-	-	15	TRBJ1-3	CASSESGISGNTIYF	TGTGCCAGCAGTGAATCCGGGATCTCTGGAAACACCATATATTTT
TRBV4-2	-	-	14	TRBJ2-2	CASSQRGNTGELFF	TGTGCCAGCAGCCAGCGGGGGAACACCGGGGAGCTGTTTTTT
TRBV28	few	-	12	TRBJ1-2	CASSPTAGGYTF	TGTGCCAGCAGTCCGACGGCGGGAGGCTACACCTTC
TRBV28	few	TRBD1	17	TRBJ1-5	CASSRGTVINSNQPQHF	TGTGCCAGCAGTCGAGGGACAGTAATCAATAGCAATCAGCCCCAGCATTTT
TRBV15	-	-	16	TRBJ2-3	CATSRAWGEEADTQYF	TGTGCCACCAGCAGAGCTTGGGGGGAGGAGGCAGATACGCAGTATTTT
TRBV10-1	few	-	13	TRBJ2-5	CASSQSVAETQYF	TGCGCCAGCAGTCAATCCGTGGCGGAGACCCAGTACTTC
TRBV29-1	-	TRBD1	14	TRBJ1-6	CSVSGTEYNSPLHF	TGCAGCGTTTCAGGGACAGAGTATAATTCACCCCTCCACTTT
TRBV6-5	few	-	15	TRBJ2-1	CASSYSPGVGVGQFF	TGTGCCAGCAGTTACTCTCCGGGAGTGGGGGTTGGGCAGTTCTTC
TRBV3-1	-	-	12	TRBJ1-1	CASSPDNTEAFF	TGTGCCAGCAGCCCAGACAACACTGAAGCTTTCTTT
TRBV6-2/TRBV6-3	few	TRBD2	18	TRBJ2-4	CASSYSVAGGPDKNIQYF	TGTGCCAGCAGTTACTCGGTGGCGGGAGGGCCTGACAAAAACATTCAGTACTTC
TRBV6-5	-	-	12	TRBJ2-2	CASRVETGELFF	TGTGCCAGCAGGGTGGAAACCGGGGAGCTGTTTTTT
TRBV5-1	-	-	11	TRBJ2-1	CASRYDREQFF	TGCGCCAGCAGATATGACAGAGAGCAGTTCTTC